A few counts support the clone carrying this T cell receptor (beta chain). The data originate from a study of response to subunit inactivated influenza vaccine. Via MiXCR, TCRdb re-called the RT-PCR reads, giving one row per CDR3 protein. The sample shows roughly 500,000 distinct CDR3 sequences, 16% of them seen only once. This clonotype originated in a man between 50 and 69 years old who received an inactivated influenza vaccine. Specimen: CD4+ T cells sorted from PBMCs, collected 23 months after vaccination.

The CDR3 DNA reads as TGCAGTGCTAGAGATCAGTCAGCGGGGGGCGCAGAGACCCAGTACTTC. It codes for CSARDQSAGGAETQYF. The chain carries TRBV20-1 and TRBJ2-5, with 9 positions matching TRBD2. After removal of 0 bases from V and 4 bases from J, the junction contained 9 bases not matched to a gene. Per the germline V gene, CDR1 is DFQATT and CDR2 is SNEGSKA (reference sequence). This CDR3 is built from 16 residues.